This T cell receptor (beta chain) was found in a study of response to subunit inactivated influenza vaccine. Points from the study as a whole: The authors suggested that every seasonal influenza vaccination recruits few new T cells.

MiXCR, applied by TCRdb to the RT-PCR reads, yields one record per CDR3 protein. The sample comprises approximately 530,000 distinct CDR3 sequences, 10% to 15% of which are singletons, and less than 15% rests with the top ten. In the case of this clonotype: Its target is unknown.

The CDR3 runs 18 residues. Per germline, CDR1 SGHVS and CDR2 FQNEAQ. V dropped 5 bases and J dropped 4; count of bases not matched to a gene: 17. This receptor was obtained from a man aged 50 to 60 who received an inactivated influenza vaccine. Sample: PBMCs from blood, taken 45 days after vaccination. The chain carries TRBV7-8 and TRBJ2-1; 7 nucleotides match TRBD2. CDR3 protein: CASSPEVFFAGEYNEQFF. The CDR3 nucleotides are TGTGCCAGCAGCCCCGAGGTATTTTTCGCGGGGGAATACAATGAGCAGTTCTTC.